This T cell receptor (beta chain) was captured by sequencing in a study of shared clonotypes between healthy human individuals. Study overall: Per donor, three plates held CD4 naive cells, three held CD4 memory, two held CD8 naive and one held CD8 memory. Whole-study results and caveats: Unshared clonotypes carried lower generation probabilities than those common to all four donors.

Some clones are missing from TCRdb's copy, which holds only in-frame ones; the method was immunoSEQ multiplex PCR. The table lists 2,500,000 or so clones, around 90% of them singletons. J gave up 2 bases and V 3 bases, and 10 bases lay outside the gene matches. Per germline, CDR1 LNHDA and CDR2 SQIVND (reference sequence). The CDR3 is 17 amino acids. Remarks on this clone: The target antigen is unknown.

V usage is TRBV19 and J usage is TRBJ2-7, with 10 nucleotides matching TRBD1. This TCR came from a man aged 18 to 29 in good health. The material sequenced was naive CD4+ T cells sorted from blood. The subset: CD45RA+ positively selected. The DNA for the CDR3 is TGTGCCAGTAGTATTTCCGCTACCGGGACAGGGGCCTACGAGCAGTACTTC. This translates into CASSISATGTGAYEQYF.